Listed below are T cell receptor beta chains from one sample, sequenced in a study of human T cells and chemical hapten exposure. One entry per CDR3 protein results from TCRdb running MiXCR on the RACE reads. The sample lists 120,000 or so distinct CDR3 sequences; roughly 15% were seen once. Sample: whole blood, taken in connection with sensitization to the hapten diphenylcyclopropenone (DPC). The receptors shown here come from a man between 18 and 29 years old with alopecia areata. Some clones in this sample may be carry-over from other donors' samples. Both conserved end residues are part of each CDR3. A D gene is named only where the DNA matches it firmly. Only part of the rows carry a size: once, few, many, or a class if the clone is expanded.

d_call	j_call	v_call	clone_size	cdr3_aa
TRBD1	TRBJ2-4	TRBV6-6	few	CASRNTGGWAKNIQYF
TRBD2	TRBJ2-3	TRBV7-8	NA	CASSLALGLGTDTQYF
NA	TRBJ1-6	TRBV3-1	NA	CASSQRSNSPLHF
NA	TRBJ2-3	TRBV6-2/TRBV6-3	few	CASKGASTDTQYF
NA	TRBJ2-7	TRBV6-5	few	CASSYQGRSYEQYF
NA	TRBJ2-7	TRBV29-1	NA	CSVGGGLLHEQYF
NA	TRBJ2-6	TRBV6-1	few	CASSEYGGAGANVLTF
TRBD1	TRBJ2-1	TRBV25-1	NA	CASSVTGSNEQFF
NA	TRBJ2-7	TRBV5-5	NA	CASSLAIGPYEQYF
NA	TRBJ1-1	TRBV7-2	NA	CASSLARVKSEAFF
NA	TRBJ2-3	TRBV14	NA	CASSQGRITDTQYF
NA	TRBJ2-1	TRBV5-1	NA	CASSLSEGTTDEQFF
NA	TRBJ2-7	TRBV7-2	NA	CASSFQRRYEQYF
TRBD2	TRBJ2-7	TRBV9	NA	CASSPGLAGGYEQYF
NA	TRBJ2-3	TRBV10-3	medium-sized	CAISEKEDGTDTQYF
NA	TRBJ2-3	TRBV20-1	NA	CSARDSEAATDTQYF
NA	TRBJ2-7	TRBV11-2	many	CASSLYGVYSYEQYF
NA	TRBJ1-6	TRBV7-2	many	CASSRRGRAGSYNSPLHF
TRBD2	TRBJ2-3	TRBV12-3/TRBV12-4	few	CASSLGGLVGTQYF
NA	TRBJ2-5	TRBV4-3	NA	CASSHSDGGGETQYF
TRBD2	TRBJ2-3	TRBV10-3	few	CAISASGATTDTQYF
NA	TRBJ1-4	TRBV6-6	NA	CASSYGAANEKLFF